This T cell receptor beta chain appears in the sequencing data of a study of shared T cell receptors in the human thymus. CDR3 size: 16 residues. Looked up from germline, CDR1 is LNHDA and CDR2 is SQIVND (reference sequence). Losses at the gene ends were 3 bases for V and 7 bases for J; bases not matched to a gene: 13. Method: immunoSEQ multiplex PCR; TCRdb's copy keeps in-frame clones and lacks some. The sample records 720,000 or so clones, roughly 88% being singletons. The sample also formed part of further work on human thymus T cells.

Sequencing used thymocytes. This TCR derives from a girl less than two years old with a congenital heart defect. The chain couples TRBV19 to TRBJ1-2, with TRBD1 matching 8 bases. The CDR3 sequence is CASSILGTGGIGGYTF. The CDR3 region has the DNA TGTGCCAGTAGTATCCTGGGAACAGGGGGAATCGGTGGCTACACCTTC. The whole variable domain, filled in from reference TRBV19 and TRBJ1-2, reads DGGITQSPKYLFRKEGQNVTLSCEQNLNHDAMYWYRQDPGQGLRLIYYSQIVNDFQKGDIAEGYSVSREKKESFPLTVTSAQKNPTAFYLCASSILGTGGIGGYTFGSGTRLTVV.